One T cell receptor beta chain is described in this entry. Its antigen is not known. Sequenced by immunoSEQ multiplex PCR; TCRdb stores in-frame clones only, minus some. The table lists over 120,000 clones, 92% of them singletons. Trimming stripped 4 bases from V and 9 bases from J, with 13 bases between. This CDR3 comprises 12 residues. In germline, CDR1 is SQVTM, CDR2 ANQGSEA. This entry is derived from a study of T cell responses to AZD1222 COVID-19 vaccine. The study's findings and limits: Breadth and depth of Spike-specific TCRs rose after two AZD1222 doses. The number of AZD1222 recipients seropositive at baseline was only 5 to 7.

The receptor comes from an adult in good health. The rearrangement uses TRBV29-1 and TRBJ2-1, with D uncertain. Specimen: peripheral blood, collected on day 0 of AZD1222 vaccination. The CDR3: CSVVFKGIEQFF. DNA of the CDR3: TGCAGCGTTGTGTTTAAAGGTATTGAGCAGTTCTTC.